This is a list of T cell receptor beta chains from one sample in a study of STAT3 mutations in large granular lymphocyte leukemia. Libraries were prepared by immunoSEQ multiplex PCR; TCRdb keeps only in-frame clonotypes and omits some of them. The table includes about 10,000 clones, around 59% detected once. What was sequenced was peripheral blood mononuclear cells. These receptors were obtained from a boy aged 10-17 years with T-cell large granular lymphocyte leukemia. Some clones in this sample may be carry-over from other donors' samples. CDR3s include the opening cysteine and the closing phenylalanine or tryptophan. D genes are given only for firm matches. Size tells how often a clone was seen (once, few, many) or the class of an expanded clone, and some rows leave it out.

CDR3 length	clone size	J gene	V gene	D gene	CDR3 DNA	CDR3 protein
13	few	TRBJ2-7	TRBV7-9	-	TGTGCCAGCAGCCTGCGCATTGGGTACGAGCAGTACTTC	CASSLRIGYEQYF
14	-	TRBJ1-6	TRBV5-4	-	TGTGCCAGCAGCTTGGGAGGTTTGGGCTCACCCCTCCACTTT	CASSLGGLGSPLHF
18	-	TRBJ2-2	TRBV18	TRBD2	TGTGCCAGCTCACCCGCGCGGCTAGCGGGAGTAAGCACCGGGGAGCTGTTTTTT	CASSPARLAGVSTGELFF
14	few	TRBJ2-5	TRBV19	TRBD1	TGTGCCAGTACCATGAGGACAGGGGGCGAGACCCAGTACTTC	CASTMRTGGETQYF
13	-	TRBJ2-7	TRBV4-3	TRBD1	TGCGCCAGCAGCCAATTCAGGGGGTTCGAGCAGTACTTC	CASSQFRGFEQYF
15	-	TRBJ2-5	TRBV5-4	TRBD2	TGTGCCAGCAGCTTTGGGACTAGCGGTCAAGAGACCCAGTACTTC	CASSFGTSGQETQYF
12	-	TRBJ2-7	TRBV18	TRBD2	TGTGCCAGCTGGGCTAGCGGGACCGAGCAGTACTTC	CASWASGTEQYF
14	-	TRBJ2-5	TRBV10-3	-	TGTGCCATCAGTGAGCCGGGACCGGGGGAGACCCAGTACTTC	CAISEPGPGETQYF
13	few	TRBJ1-1	TRBV6-5	-	TGTGCCAGCAGTTACGACGATTACACTGAAGCTTTCTTT	CASSYDDYTEAFF
16	-	TRBJ1-5	TRBV7-5	-	TGTGCCAGAAGCTTAGAAAGGAAAAATAGCAATCAGCCCCAGCATTTT	CARSLERKNSNQPQHF
15	few	TRBJ1-5	TRBV5-1	-	TGCGCCAGCAGCCCGCAGGGTACGGGGGATCAGCCCCAGCATTTT	CASSPQGTGDQPQHF
15	-	TRBJ2-3	TRBV9	TRBD1	TGTGCCAGCAGCGAGACAGGGATAAGCACAGATACGCAGTATTTT	CASSETGISTDTQYF
13	few	TRBJ1-2	TRBV6-5	-	TGTGCCAGCAGGGTGGACGGGAACTATGGCTACACCTTC	CASRVDGNYGYTF
14	-	TRBJ2-3	TRBV5-1	-	TGCGCCAGCAGCAACCGACAGCCCACAGATACGCAGTATTTT	CASSNRQPTDTQYF
14	-	TRBJ2-5	TRBV7-8	-	TGTGCCAGCAGCTTAGGGACAGCCCAAGAGACCCAGTACTTC	CASSLGTAQETQYF
17	-	TRBJ2-1	TRBV5-6	-	TGTGCCAGCAGCTCCACGGACTATCTGCGCTCCTACAATGAGCAGTTCTTC	CASSSTDYLRSYNEQFF
14	-	TRBJ1-5	TRBV30	TRBD1	TGTGCCTGGAGTTGGGACAGCCAAAATCAGCCCCAGCATTTT	CAWSWDSQNQPQHF